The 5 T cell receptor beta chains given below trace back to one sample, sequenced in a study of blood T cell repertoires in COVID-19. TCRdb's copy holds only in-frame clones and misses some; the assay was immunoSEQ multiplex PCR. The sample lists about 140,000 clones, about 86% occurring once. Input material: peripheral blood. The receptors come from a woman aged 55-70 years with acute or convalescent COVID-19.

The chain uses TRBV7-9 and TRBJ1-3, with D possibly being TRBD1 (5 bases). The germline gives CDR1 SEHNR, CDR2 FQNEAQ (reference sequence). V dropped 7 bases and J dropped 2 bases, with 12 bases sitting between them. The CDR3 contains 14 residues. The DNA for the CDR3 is TGTGCCAGCAATGGGAAGGGGCCTGGAAACACCATATATTTT. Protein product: CASNGKGPGNTIYF.

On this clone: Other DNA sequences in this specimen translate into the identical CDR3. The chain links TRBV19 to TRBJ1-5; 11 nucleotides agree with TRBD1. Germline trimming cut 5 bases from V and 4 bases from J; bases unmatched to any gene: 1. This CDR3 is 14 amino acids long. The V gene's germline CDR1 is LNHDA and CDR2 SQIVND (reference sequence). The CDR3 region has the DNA TGTGCCAGTAGTGGGACAGGGGGTAATCAGCCCCAGCATTTT. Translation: CASSGTGGNQPQHF.

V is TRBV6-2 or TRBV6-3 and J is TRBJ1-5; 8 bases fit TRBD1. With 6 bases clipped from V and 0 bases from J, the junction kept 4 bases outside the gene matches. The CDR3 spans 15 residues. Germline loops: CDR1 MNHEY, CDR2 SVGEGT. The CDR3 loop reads CASSSQGVSNQPQHF. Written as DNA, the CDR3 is TGTGCCAGCAGCTCACAGGGGGTTAGCAATCAGCCCCAGCATTTT.

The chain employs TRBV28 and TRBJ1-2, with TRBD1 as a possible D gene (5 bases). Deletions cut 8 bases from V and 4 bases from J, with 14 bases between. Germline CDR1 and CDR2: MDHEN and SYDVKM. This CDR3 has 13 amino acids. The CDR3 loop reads CASYPTDIYGYTF. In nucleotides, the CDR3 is TGTGCCAGCTACCCGACAGACATCTATGGCTACACCTTC.

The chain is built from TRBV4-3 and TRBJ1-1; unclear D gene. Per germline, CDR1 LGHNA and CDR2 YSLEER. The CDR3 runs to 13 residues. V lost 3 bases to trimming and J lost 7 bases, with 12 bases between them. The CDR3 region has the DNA TGCGCCAGCAGCCAGAATGAACGGGGTGAAGCTTTCTTT. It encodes CASSQNERGEAFF.